The 5 T cell receptor beta chains reported below all come from one sample, sequenced in a study of regulatory T cells in long-lasting Graves disease. Construction of the TCR beta libraries employed iRepertoire HTBI primers in conjunction with Arm-PCR of CDR3 regions. Via MiXCR, TCRdb re-called the multiplex PCR reads, giving one row per CDR3 protein. The sample includes over 350,000 distinct CDR3 sequences, less than 25% of them seen just once. Sample time point: persistent/refractory GD, antithyroid drugs over 5 years with positive TRAb. The TCR library was made from RNA extracted from PBMCs. Here the sequenced sample was peripheral blood mononuclear cells (PBMCs), taken when the disease was refractory, from a patient treated with antithyroid drugs. The receptors derive from a female donor with Graves disease.

Many counts were recorded for this clonotype. V gene TRBV28 combines with J gene TRBJ1-2, with 7 positions matching TRBD1. The CDR3 consists of 13 residues. Germline V gene lookup returns CDR1 MDHEN and CDR2 SYDVKM. With V trimmed by 6 bases and J by 3 bases, 4 bases remained unmatched. CDR3 residues: CASSLTGDYGYTF. The CDR3 DNA sequence: TGTGCCAGCAGCTTAACAGGGGACTATGGCTACACCTTC.

A few counts support this clonotype. The chain joins TRBV9 to TRBJ1-1, with D unclear. The CDR3 is 15 amino acids. CDR1 and CDR2 from the germline V gene are SGDLS and YYNGEE. Trimming left V 0 bases short and J 6 bases short, with 15 bases between. CDR3 amino acids: CASSVDPTGGAEAFF. The CDR3 nucleotides are TGTGCCAGCAGCGTAGATCCTACCGGAGGCGCTGAAGCTTTCTTT.

This clonotype was seen a handful of times. The chain combines TRBV30 with TRBJ2-7; possible D gene TRBD1, 6 bases. The germline V gene encodes CDR1 GTSNPN and CDR2 SVGIG (reference sequence). There are 13 residues in the CDR3. The V and J ends lost 3 bases and 0 bases respectively, with 9 bases between them. CDR3 loop: CAWSPGVSYEQYF. In nucleotides, the CDR3 is TGTGCCTGGAGCCCAGGGGTCTCCTACGAGCAGTACTTC.

This clonotype came up a few times. This CDR3 is CASSSRTGNTEAFF. In DNA, the CDR3 is TGCGCCAGCAGCTCCCGGACAGGGAACACTGAAGCTTTCTTT. The chain couples TRBV4-3 to TRBJ1-1, with 7 bases fitting TRBD1. The V and J ends lost 5 bases and 1 base, in that order; junction bases with no gene match: 4. This CDR3 is 14 amino acids long. The V gene's germline CDR1 is LGHNA and CDR2 YSLEER.

The chain employs TRBV7-2 and TRBJ2-7; TRBD1 agrees at 7 bases. CDR1 and CDR2 (germline): SGHTA, FQGNSA. Trimming cost V 4 bases and J 2 bases; bases outside gene matches: 5. The CDR3 length is 14 residues. CDR3 sequence: CASSSDRHAYEQYF. Written as DNA, the CDR3 is TGTGCCAGCAGCTCGGACAGGCATGCCTACGAGCAGTACTTC.